This is a list of T cell receptor beta chains from one sample in a study of cytomegalovirus exposure and HLA in healthy donors. Method: immunoSEQ multiplex PCR; TCRdb's copy keeps in-frame clones and lacks some. The repertoire includes about 38,000 clones, around three fifths of them detected once, and roughly a sixth sits in the top ten. The sample comprised PBMCs. All receptors derive from a man aged 45-65 years in good health and CMV-seropositive. The CDR3 runs from the conserved cysteine through the conserved F or W. Fields, in order: D gene, V gene, clone size, J gene, CDR3 protein, CDR3 DNA. A D gene is named only where the DNA matches it firmly. A row's size may be missing; if present it is once, few, many or a size class.

d_call: TRBD1; v_call: TRBV4-1; clone_size: NA; j_call: TRBJ2-5; cdr3_aa: CASSHPVQGFQETQYF; cdr3_nt: TGCGCCAGCAGCCATCCCGTACAGGGGTTCCAAGAGACCCAGTACTTC
d_call: NA; v_call: TRBV4-2; clone_size: NA; j_call: TRBJ1-2; cdr3_aa: CASSLLGAERGYTF; cdr3_nt: TGTGCCAGCAGCCTCTTGGGGGCGGAACGGGGCTACACCTTC
d_call: NA; v_call: TRBV6-5; clone_size: few; j_call: TRBJ1-1; cdr3_aa: CASSYQFTGVNTEAFF; cdr3_nt: TGTGCCAGCAGTTACCAGTTTACAGGTGTGAACACTGAAGCTTTCTTT
d_call: TRBD1; v_call: TRBV4-2; clone_size: NA; j_call: TRBJ2-7; cdr3_aa: CASSQDLWTGDSYEQYF; cdr3_nt: TGTGCCAGCAGCCAAGATCTGTGGACAGGGGACTCCTACGAGCAGTACTTC
d_call: TRBD2; v_call: TRBV7-3; clone_size: NA; j_call: TRBJ2-3; cdr3_aa: CASSSLGRGGPGDTQYF; cdr3_nt: TGTGCCAGCAGCTCCCTTGGGCGGGGGGGACCCGGGGATACGCAGTATTTT
d_call: NA; v_call: TRBV5-6; clone_size: few; j_call: TRBJ2-7; cdr3_aa: CASSLGTEYEQYF; cdr3_nt: TGTGCCAGCAGCTTGGGGACAGAATACGAGCAGTACTTC
d_call: TRBD1; v_call: TRBV6-6; clone_size: NA; j_call: TRBJ1-5; cdr3_aa: CASSTQGDQPQHF; cdr3_nt: TGTGCCAGCAGTACGCAGGGGGATCAGCCCCAGCATTTT
d_call: NA; v_call: TRBV29-1; clone_size: few; j_call: TRBJ2-7; cdr3_aa: CSVEDRYEQYF; cdr3_nt: TGCAGCGTTGAAGATCGGTACGAGCAGTACTTC
d_call: TRBD1; v_call: TRBV6-5; clone_size: NA; j_call: TRBJ1-6; cdr3_aa: CASSLDRDSPLHF; cdr3_nt: TGTGCCAGCAGTTTGGACAGGGATTCACCCCTCCACTTT
d_call: NA; v_call: TRBV25-1; clone_size: NA; j_call: TRBJ1-5; cdr3_aa: CASSENDRQPQHF; cdr3_nt: TGTGCCAGCAGTGAAAATGATCGGCAGCCCCAGCATTTT
d_call: TRBD2; v_call: TRBV5-4; clone_size: NA; j_call: TRBJ2-3; cdr3_aa: CASSLGAGAQYF; cdr3_nt: TGTGCCAGCAGCTTGGGAGCGGGGGCGCAGTATTTT
d_call: TRBD1; v_call: TRBV10-3; clone_size: NA; j_call: TRBJ2-7; cdr3_aa: CASGLYTGATYEQYF; cdr3_nt: TGTGCCAGCGGGCTCTATACAGGGGCCACCTACGAGCAGTACTTC
d_call: NA; v_call: TRBV14; clone_size: NA; j_call: TRBJ1-1; cdr3_aa: CASSPIGVSMNTEAFF; cdr3_nt: TGTGCCAGCAGCCCAATAGGGGTCTCCATGAACACTGAAGCTTTCTTT
d_call: TRBD1; v_call: TRBV5-5; clone_size: few; j_call: TRBJ2-3; cdr3_aa: CASSLDRGRKYF; cdr3_nt: TGTGCCAGCAGCCTGGACAGGGGGCGGAAGTATTTT
d_call: TRBD1; v_call: TRBV4-1; clone_size: NA; j_call: TRBJ1-5; cdr3_aa: CASSQVGRGPIGNQPQHF; cdr3_nt: TGCGCCAGCAGCCAAGTGGGCAGGGGGCCTATTGGCAATCAGCCCCAGCATTTT
d_call: TRBD2; v_call: TRBV4-3; clone_size: few; j_call: TRBJ2-2; cdr3_aa: CASSQGHGGGRGTGELFF; cdr3_nt: TGCGCCAGCAGCCAAGGCCACGGGGGGGGGCGAGGCACCGGGGAGCTGTTTTTT
d_call: NA; v_call: TRBV7-9; clone_size: few; j_call: TRBJ1-4; cdr3_aa: CATNLGATNEKLFF; cdr3_nt: TGTGCCACGAACCTCGGGGCAACTAATGAAAAACTGTTTTTT
d_call: NA; v_call: TRBV6-1; clone_size: few; j_call: TRBJ1-2; cdr3_aa: CASSSRDNGYTF; cdr3_nt: TGTGCCAGCAGTTCACGTGACAATGGCTACACCTTC
d_call: TRBD2; v_call: TRBV5-4; clone_size: NA; j_call: TRBJ2-5; cdr3_aa: CASSWVGGTSEQETQYF; cdr3_nt: TGTGCCAGCAGCTGGGTTGGAGGGACTAGCGAACAGGAGACCCAGTACTTC
d_call: TRBD2; v_call: TRBV13; clone_size: NA; j_call: TRBJ2-1; cdr3_aa: CASSSGGLSYNEQFF; cdr3_nt: TGTGCCAGCAGCTCGGGGGGTCTGTCCTACAATGAGCAGTTCTTC
d_call: TRBD2; v_call: TRBV5-1; clone_size: few; j_call: TRBJ2-2; cdr3_aa: CASSPEAGIGELFF; cdr3_nt: TGCGCCAGCAGCCCTGAAGCGGGGATCGGGGAGCTGTTTTTT
d_call: TRBD1; v_call: TRBV9; clone_size: NA; j_call: TRBJ1-2; cdr3_aa: CASSVGQGINYGYTF; cdr3_nt: TGTGCCAGCAGCGTAGGACAGGGGATTAACTATGGCTACACCTTC
d_call: TRBD1; v_call: TRBV9; clone_size: NA; j_call: TRBJ1-1; cdr3_aa: CASSVEQGAITEAFF; cdr3_nt: TGTGCCAGCAGCGTAGAACAGGGGGCGATTACTGAAGCTTTCTTT
d_call: NA; v_call: TRBV6-5; clone_size: NA; j_call: TRBJ2-1; cdr3_aa: CASSYSRGIYNEQFF; cdr3_nt: TGTGCCAGCAGTTACTCACGCGGGATTTACAATGAGCAGTTCTTC
d_call: TRBD1; v_call: TRBV10-2; clone_size: NA; j_call: TRBJ2-5; cdr3_aa: CASADRVETQYF; cdr3_nt: TGCGCCAGCGCGGACAGGGTGGAGACCCAGTACTTC
d_call: TRBD1; v_call: TRBV11-1; clone_size: NA; j_call: TRBJ1-1; cdr3_aa: CASSLDRTGQNTEAFF; cdr3_nt: TGTGCCAGCAGCTTAGACCGGACAGGGCAGAACACTGAAGCTTTCTTT
d_call: TRBD1; v_call: TRBV7-8; clone_size: few; j_call: TRBJ1-5; cdr3_aa: CASSLGTGGDQPQHF; cdr3_nt: TGTGCCAGCAGCTTAGGGACAGGAGGGGATCAGCCCCAGCATTTT
d_call: TRBD1; v_call: TRBV11-2; clone_size: NA; j_call: TRBJ1-1; cdr3_aa: CASSSQGDTEAFF; cdr3_nt: TGTGCCAGCAGCTCTCAGGGGGACACTGAAGCTTTCTTT
d_call: NA; v_call: TRBV9; clone_size: NA; j_call: TRBJ2-1; cdr3_aa: CASSKGRGHINEQFF; cdr3_nt: TGTGCCAGCAGCAAAGGGCGGGGTCATATCAATGAGCAGTTCTTC
d_call: NA; v_call: TRBV6-5; clone_size: few; j_call: TRBJ2-2; cdr3_aa: CASSYSLDTGELFF; cdr3_nt: TGTGCCAGCAGTTACTCGTTAGACACCGGGGAGCTGTTTTTT
d_call: NA; v_call: TRBV5-4; clone_size: NA; j_call: TRBJ1-6; cdr3_aa: CASSLRTVQSPLHF; cdr3_nt: TGTGCCAGCAGCTTGCGGACAGTTCAATCACCCCTCCACTTT
d_call: TRBD1; v_call: TRBV7-2; clone_size: NA; j_call: TRBJ2-7; cdr3_aa: CASSLGGQDVEQYF; cdr3_nt: TGTGCCAGCAGCTTAGGGGGACAGGATGTCGAGCAGTACTTC